One and the same sample provided the 19 T cell receptor beta chains below, sequenced in a study of OX40 agonist ivuxolimab in advanced cancers. Receptors were amplified or captured by the immunoSEQ multiplex PCR assay. Drawn from immuneACCESS, this table holds only the in-frame rearrangements with V and J called that TCRdb kept. Clones are partly lost; checked studies trace under half to an unresolved V gene and leave the rest unexplained. The sample profile shows 70,000 to 75,000 clones; just under 85% of them were found once. 5.5% to 7% of the sample is in the top ten clones. Source: CD4+ or CD8+ T cells sorted from blood, taken in a trial of the OX40 agonist ivuxolimab. These receptors all stem from an adult with an advanced solid tumor such as melanoma, head and neck, liver or kidney cancer.

This chain connects TRBV10-3 to TRBJ1-4; D perhaps matches TRBD1 (6 bases). Per germline, CDR1 ENHRY and CDR2 SYGVKD. V lost 6 bases and J lost 1, with 9 bases in between. CDR3 length equals 14 residues. The CDR3 protein is CAISQQGTNEKLFF. The DNA for the CDR3 is TGTGCCATCAGCCAACAGGGAACTAATGAAAAACTGTTTTTT.

The chain uses TRBV6-5 and TRBJ2-6; no clear D gene. The germline CDR1 and CDR2 sequences are MNHEY and SVGAGI. The CDR3 loop spans 14 amino acids. Trimming shortened V by 0 bases and J by 0 bases, and 0 bases separated the two germline ends. This CDR3 is CASSYSSGANVLTF. For the CDR3, the DNA is TGTGCCAGCAGTTACTCCTCTGGGGCCAACGTCCTGACTTTC.

This clone is a singleton in its sample. The chain uses TRBV27 and TRBJ2-4; 8 bases are a match to TRBD1. The germline gives CDR1 MNHEY, CDR2 SMNVEV (reference sequence). CDR3 length equals 16 residues. The trim removed 5 bases at V and 2 bases at J, leaving 8 bases unmatched. The CDR3 bases are TGTGCCAGCAGTCCCCTACAGGGGGGCTCCAAAAACATTCAGTACTTC. Encoded protein: CASSPLQGGSKNIQYF.

This clone was seen a handful of times. The chain has TRBV10-3 and TRBJ1-1; D gene uncertain. The CDR3 runs to 13 residues. V shed 6 bases and J shed 0 bases, with 8 bases lying between them. The V gene's germline CDR1 is ENHRY and CDR2 SYGVKD. The CDR3 coding sequence is TGTGCCATCAGGGAGACGGTGAACACTGAAGCTTTCTTT. Translation: CAIRETVNTEAFF.

The rearrangement joins TRBV4-1 to TRBJ2-3, with 8 bases identical to TRBD1. This CDR3 spans 19 amino acids. Trimming at V came to 2 bases and at J to 2 bases, leaving 15 bases not matched to a gene. Germline values: CDR1 MGHRA, CDR2 YSYEKL. This CDR3 is CASSQIALTGGKDTDTQYF. CDR3 in DNA: TGCGCCAGCAGCCAAATTGCCCTCACAGGGGGAAAGGACACAGATACGCAGTATTTT.

This clone turned up a few times. This chain joins TRBV15 and TRBJ1-5; D ambiguous. The CDR3 is made up of 14 amino acids. Germline CDR1 reads LNHNV; CDR2 reads YYDKDF (reference sequence). V was shortened by 9 bases and J by 0 bases, with 12 bases between the two germline ends. The chain's CDR3 is CATGRAYSNQPQHF. CDR3 bases: TGTGCCACGGGAAGGGCCTATAGCAATCAGCCCCAGCATTTT.

The rearrangement links TRBV15 to TRBJ1-2; D perhaps matches TRBD1 (5 bases). Germline CDR1 and CDR2: LNHNV and YYDKDF (reference sequence). The CDR3 has 14 amino acids. The V and J ends lost 5 bases and 4 bases respectively, with 14 bases between them. The CDR3 sequence is CATSSEARAYGYTF. The DNA for the CDR3 is TGTGCCACCAGCTCCGAGGCCAGGGCCTATGGCTACACCTTC.

The V call is TRBV9, the J call TRBJ2-7; TRBD2 matches 13 bases. Trimming at V came to 3 bases and at J to 5 bases, leaving 5 bases not matched to a gene. Germline CDR1 is SGDLS and CDR2 is YYNGEE. The CDR3 runs 15 residues. The DNA of the CDR3 is TGTGCCAGCAGCGCTACTAGCGGGAGGGCCAACGAGCAGTACTTC. Amino acid sequence: CASSATSGRANEQYF. Full variable domain (remainder filled in from reference TRBV9 and TRBJ2-7): DSGVTQTPKHLITATGQRVTLRCSPRSGDLSVYWYQQSLDQGLQFLIQYYNGEERAKGNILERFSAQQFPDLHSELNLSSLELGDSALYFCASSATSGRANEQYFGPGTRLTVT.

This clone appeared a few times. The chain uses TRBV19 and TRBJ2-5; 13 bases agree with TRBD2. Germline V lookup: CDR1 LNHDA, CDR2 SQIVND (reference sequence). Trimming at V came to 1 base and at J to 2 bases, leaving 4 bases not matched to a gene. The CDR3 runs to 17 residues. CDR3 amino acids: CASSIGGLAGWQETQYF. The CDR3 DNA follows: TGTGCCAGTAGTATAGGGGGACTAGCGGGGTGGCAAGAGACCCAGTACTTC.

This clone is a singleton in its sample. The V call is TRBV28, the J call TRBJ2-7; D unclear. In germline, CDR1 is MDHEN, CDR2 SYDVKM. V lost 3 bases to trimming and J lost 2 bases, with 11 bases between them. The CDR3 contains 14 residues. CDR3 amino acids: CASSFLGQTYEQYF. The CDR3 DNA reads as TGTGCCAGCAGTTTCCTGGGCCAGACCTACGAGCAGTACTTC.

The chain joins TRBV9 to TRBJ2-3; D remains unclear. The CDR3 runs 14 residues. The V and J ends lost 0 bases and 10 bases respectively, with 15 bases between them. Looked up from germline, CDR1 is SGDLS and CDR2 is YYNGEE. The CDR3 reads CASSVESMAGSQYF. Written as DNA, the CDR3 is TGTGCCAGCAGCGTAGAGAGTATGGCCGGGTCGCAGTATTTT.

The rearrangement joins TRBV7-9 to TRBJ2-7; TRBD1 might be the D (5 bases). The germline V gene has CDR1 SEHNR and CDR2 FQNEAQ (reference sequence). The CDR3 contains 13 residues. V gave up 0 bases and J gave up 5 bases, with 8 bases separating them. This CDR3 is CASSLAGAHEQYF. CDR3 coding DNA: TGTGCCAGCAGCTTAGCAGGGGCCCACGAGCAGTACTTC.

The V gene is TRBV6-5, the J gene TRBJ1-1; D gene uncertain. This CDR3 contains 16 residues. Germline CDR1 MNHEY, CDR2 SVGAGI. V gave up 1 base and J gave up 5 bases, with 17 bases separating them. CDR3 amino acids: CASSYFSPVMGTEAFF. CDR3 sequence (DNA): TGTGCCAGCAGTTACTTCAGTCCCGTTATGGGGACTGAAGCTTTCTTT.

The sample holds one count of this clone. V gene TRBV11-2 combines with J gene TRBJ1-2; no definite D call. The germline gives CDR1 SGHAT, CDR2 FQNNGV. Between the trimmed V and J ends, which lost 4 bases and 1 base, there was a span of 7 bases. CDR3 length: 13 amino acids. The CDR3 spells CASSSSGNYGYTF. The CDR3 DNA reads TGTGCCAGCAGCTCGTCCGGTAACTATGGCTACACCTTC.

The J gene is TRBJ2-3, the V gene TRBV7-8, with D possibly TRBD2 on 6 matching bases. The CDR3 has 16 residues. V was trimmed by 5 bases and J by 2 bases, leaving 17 bases between them. From germline, CDR1 is SGHVS and CDR2 FQNEAQ. Here the CDR3 DNA reads TGTGCCAGCAGCCCACTTGGATGGGGGGACACAGATACGCAGTATTTT. It specifies CASSPLGWGDTDTQYF.

The chain recombines TRBV6-5 with TRBJ1-1; D is ambiguous. Germline lookup yields CDR1 MNHEY and CDR2 SVGAGI. V lost 6 bases and J lost 0, with 8 bases in between. The CDR3 contains 13 residues. CDR3 in DNA: TGTGCCAGCAGGAGGCCTATGAACACTGAAGCTTTCTTT. Amino acids: CASRRPMNTEAFF.

The chain carries TRBV6-6 and TRBJ1-4; no firm D call. Trimming removed 6 bases from V and 5 bases from J, with 4 bases in between. CDR1 MNHNY and CDR2 SVGAGI come from the germline V gene (reference sequence). The CDR3 extends over 11 amino acids. CDR3 sequence (DNA): TGTGCCAGCAGGGGGAATGAAAAACTGTTTTTT. The encoded protein is CASRGNEKLFF.

The V call is TRBV5-1, the J call TRBJ2-2, with D possibly being TRBD1 or TRBD2 (5 bases each). CDR3 size: 13 residues. Germline CDR1 is SGHRS and CDR2 is YFSETQ. Deletions cut 6 bases from V and 7 bases from J, with 13 bases between. CDR3 nucleotide sequence: TGCGCCAGCACGGTGGGGGACCTCGGGGAGCTGTTTTTT. Encoded protein: CASTVGDLGELFF.

The CDR3 region has the DNA TGTGCCAGCAGTTCCTGGGGTTCGAACACTGAAGCTTTCTTT. It yields the protein CASSSWGSNTEAFF. This chain connects TRBV28 to TRBJ1-1; D unclear. The germline CDR1 and CDR2 sequences are MDHEN and SYDVKM. Trimming took off 4 bases at V and 1 base at J, with 10 bases between the two ends. CDR3 length equals 14 residues.